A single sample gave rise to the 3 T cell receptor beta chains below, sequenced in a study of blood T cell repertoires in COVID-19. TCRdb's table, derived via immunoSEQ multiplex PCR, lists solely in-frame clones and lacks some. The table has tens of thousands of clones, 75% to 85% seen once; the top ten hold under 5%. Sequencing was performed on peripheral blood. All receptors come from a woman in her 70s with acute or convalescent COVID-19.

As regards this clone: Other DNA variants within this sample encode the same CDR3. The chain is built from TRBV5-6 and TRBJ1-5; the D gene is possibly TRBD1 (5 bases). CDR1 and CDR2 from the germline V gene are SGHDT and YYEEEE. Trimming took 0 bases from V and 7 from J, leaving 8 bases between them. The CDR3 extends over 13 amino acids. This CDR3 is CASSLGRGQPQHF. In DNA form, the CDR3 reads TGTGCCAGCAGCTTGGGTCGGGGGCAGCCCCAGCATTTT.

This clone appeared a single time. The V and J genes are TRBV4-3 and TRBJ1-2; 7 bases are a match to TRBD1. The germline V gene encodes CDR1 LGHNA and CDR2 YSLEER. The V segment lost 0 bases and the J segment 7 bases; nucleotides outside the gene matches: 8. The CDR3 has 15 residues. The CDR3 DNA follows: TGCGCCAGCAGCCAAGAGTGGGCAGGGGGTCGTGGCTACACCTTC. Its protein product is CASSQEWAGGRGYTF.

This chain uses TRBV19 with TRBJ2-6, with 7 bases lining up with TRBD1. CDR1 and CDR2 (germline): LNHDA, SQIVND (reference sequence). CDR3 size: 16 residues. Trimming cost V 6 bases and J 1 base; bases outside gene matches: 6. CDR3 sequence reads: CASRRDSQSGANVLTF. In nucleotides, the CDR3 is TGTGCCAGTAGACGGGACAGCCAATCTGGGGCCAACGTCCTGACTTTC.